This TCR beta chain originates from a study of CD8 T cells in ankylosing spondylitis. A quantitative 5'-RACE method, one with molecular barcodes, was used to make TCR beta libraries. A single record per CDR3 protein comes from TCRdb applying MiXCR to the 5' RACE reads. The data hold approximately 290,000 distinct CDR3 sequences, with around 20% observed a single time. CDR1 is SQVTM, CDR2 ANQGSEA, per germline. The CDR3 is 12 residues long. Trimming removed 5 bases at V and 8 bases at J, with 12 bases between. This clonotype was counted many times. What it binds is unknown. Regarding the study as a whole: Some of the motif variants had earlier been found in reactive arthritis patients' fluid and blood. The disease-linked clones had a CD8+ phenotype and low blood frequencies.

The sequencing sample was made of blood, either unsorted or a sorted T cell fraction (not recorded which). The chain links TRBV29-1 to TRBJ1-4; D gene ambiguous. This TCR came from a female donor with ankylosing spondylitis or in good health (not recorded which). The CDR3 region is CSVWSAEEKLFF. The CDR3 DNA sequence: TGCAGCGTTTGGTCAGCAGAAGAAAAACTGTTTTTT.